Sequencing of this T cell receptor (beta chain) was carried out in a study of Ad26.COV2.S vaccination and SARS-CoV-2 variants. As for the study in general: Participants got Ad26.COV2.S intramuscularly, once or twice 56 days apart.

Treatment indicated: some 20 received Ad26.COV2.S at low or high dose, single or two shots; about 5 received placebo; per-sample allocation not given. Day 63 after the first injection of vaccine or placebo was the sampling time. The administered vaccine (an Ad26 vector) expressed Wuhan-strain SARS-CoV-2 spike. Assay used: immunoSEQ multiplex PCR; TCRdb lists only in-frame clones, some missing. The repertoire has hundreds of thousands of clones, 75% to 90% of them found once; the top ten carry about 10%. In the case of this clone: Its antigen is not identified.

Germline CDR1 and CDR2: SGHRS and YFSETQ. This CDR3 comprises 15 residues. The V gene lost 4 bases and the J gene lost 6 bases, with 18 bases spanning the gap. General study results and limits: It was vaccine recipients, not placebo recipients, who had the higher spike-specific TCR breadth.

The receptor was isolated from a person between 18 and 65 years old who received the Ad26.COV2.S COVID-19 vaccine or a placebo. The rearrangement uses TRBV5-1 and TRBJ2-3; either TRBD1 or TRBD2 may fit D (5 bases each). The sample here was peripheral blood, taken in a trial of Ad26.COV2.S vaccine versus placebo. CDR3 loop: CASSPGTPWSDTQYF. CDR3 coding DNA: TGCGCCAGCAGCCCCGGGACCCCATGGAGTGATACGCAGTATTTT. Full variable domain (rest looked up from reference TRBV5-1 and TRBJ2-3): KAGVTQTPRYLIKTRGQQVTLSCSPISGHRSVSWYQQTPGQGLQFLFEYFSETQRNKGNFPGRFSGRQFSNSRSEMNVSTLELGDSALYLCASSPGTPWSDTQYFGPGTRLTVL.